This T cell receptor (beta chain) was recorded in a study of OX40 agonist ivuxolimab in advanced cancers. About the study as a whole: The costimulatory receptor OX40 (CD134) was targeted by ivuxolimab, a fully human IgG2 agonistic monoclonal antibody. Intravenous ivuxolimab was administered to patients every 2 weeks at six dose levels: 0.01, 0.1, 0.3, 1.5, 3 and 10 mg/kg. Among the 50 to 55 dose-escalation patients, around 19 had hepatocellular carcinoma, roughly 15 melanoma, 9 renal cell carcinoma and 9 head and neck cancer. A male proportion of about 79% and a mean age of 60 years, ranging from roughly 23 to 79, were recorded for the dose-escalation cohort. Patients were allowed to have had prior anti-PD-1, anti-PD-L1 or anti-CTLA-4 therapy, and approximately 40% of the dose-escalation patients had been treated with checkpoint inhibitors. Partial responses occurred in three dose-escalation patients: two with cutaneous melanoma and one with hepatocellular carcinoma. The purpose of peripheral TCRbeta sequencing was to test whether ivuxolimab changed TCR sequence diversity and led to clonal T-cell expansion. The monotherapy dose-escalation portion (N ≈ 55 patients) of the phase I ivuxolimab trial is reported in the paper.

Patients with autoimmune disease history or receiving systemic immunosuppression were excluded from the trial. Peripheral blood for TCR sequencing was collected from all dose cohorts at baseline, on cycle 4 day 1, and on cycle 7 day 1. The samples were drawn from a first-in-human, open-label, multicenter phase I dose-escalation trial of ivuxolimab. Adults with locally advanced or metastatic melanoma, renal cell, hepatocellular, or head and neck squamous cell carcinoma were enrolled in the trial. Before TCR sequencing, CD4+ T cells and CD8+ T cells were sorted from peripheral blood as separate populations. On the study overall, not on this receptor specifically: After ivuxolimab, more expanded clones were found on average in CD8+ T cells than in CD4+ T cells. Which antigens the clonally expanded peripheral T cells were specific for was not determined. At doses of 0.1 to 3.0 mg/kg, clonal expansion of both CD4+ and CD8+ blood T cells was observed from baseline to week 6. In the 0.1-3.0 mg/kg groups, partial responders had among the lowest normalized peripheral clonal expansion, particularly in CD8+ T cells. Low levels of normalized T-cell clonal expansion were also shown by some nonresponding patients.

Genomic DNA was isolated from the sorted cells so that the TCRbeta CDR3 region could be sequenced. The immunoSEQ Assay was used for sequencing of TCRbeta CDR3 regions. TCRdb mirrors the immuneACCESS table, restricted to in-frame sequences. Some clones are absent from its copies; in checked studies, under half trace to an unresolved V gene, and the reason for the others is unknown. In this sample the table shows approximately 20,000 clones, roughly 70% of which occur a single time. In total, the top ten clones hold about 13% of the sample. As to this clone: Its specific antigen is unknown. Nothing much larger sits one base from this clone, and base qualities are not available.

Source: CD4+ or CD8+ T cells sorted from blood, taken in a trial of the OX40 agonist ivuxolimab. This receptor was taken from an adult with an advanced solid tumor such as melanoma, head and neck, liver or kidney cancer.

DNA sequence: TGTGCCAGCAGTTTGGGGGGGCCCTTCTCTGGGGCCAACGTCCTGACTTTC. This codes for CASSLGGPFSGANVLTF. The chain joins TRBV27 to TRBJ2-6; TRBD2 is a weak D gene call, 7 bases matching. The CDR3, cysteine through phenylalanine, is 17 amino acids long. Of the read, only the CDR3 DNA is kept; its 51 bases are in frame from base 1. Trimming takes 3 bases from V and 0 bases from J, and the germline ends sit 12 bases apart. For CDR1 and CDR2, the germline V gene (reference sequence) lists MNHEY and SMNVEV. The variable domain in full, with residues beyond the CDR3 obtained from the reference TRBV27 and TRBJ2-6 genes, is EAQVTQNPRYLITVTGKKLTVTCSQNMNHEYMSWYRQDPGLGLRQIYYSMNVEVTDKGDVPEGYKVSRKEKRNFPLILESPSPNQTSLYFCASSLGGPFSGANVLTFGAGSRLTVL.